This T cell receptor (beta chain) was recovered during a study of blood T cell repertoires in COVID-19. Sequencing was performed with immunoSEQ multiplex PCR; in TCRdb, only in-frame clones are kept and a portion is missing. The sample contains around 60,000 clones, about 77% of which appear only once. After removal of 4 bases from V and 1 base from J, the junction contained 8 bases not matched to a gene. Per germline, CDR1 LGHDT and CDR2 YNNKEL (reference sequence). The CDR3 has 16 residues. V gene TRBV3-1 (or the pseudogene TRBV3-2) combines with J gene TRBJ2-7, with TRBD2 identical over 9 bases. The sequence was collected from a man at least 80 years old with active or convalescent COVID-19. Input material: peripheral blood. CDR3 in amino acids: CASSPTAGLASYEQYF. Here the CDR3 DNA reads TGTGCCAGCAGCCCTACAGCCGGACTAGCGTCCTACGAGCAGTACTTC.